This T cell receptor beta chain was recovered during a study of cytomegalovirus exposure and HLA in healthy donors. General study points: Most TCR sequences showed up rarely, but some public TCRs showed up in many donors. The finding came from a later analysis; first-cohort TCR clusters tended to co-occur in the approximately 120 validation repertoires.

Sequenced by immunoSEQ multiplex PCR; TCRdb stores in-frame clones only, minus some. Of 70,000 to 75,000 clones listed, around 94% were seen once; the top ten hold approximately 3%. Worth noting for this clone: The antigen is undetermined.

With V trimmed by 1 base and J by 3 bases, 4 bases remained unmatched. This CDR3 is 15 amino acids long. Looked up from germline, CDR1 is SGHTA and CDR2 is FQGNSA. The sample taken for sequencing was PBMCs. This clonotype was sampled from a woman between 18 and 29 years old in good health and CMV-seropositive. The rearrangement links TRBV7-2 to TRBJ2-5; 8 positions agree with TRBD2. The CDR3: CASSLDWTSKETQYF. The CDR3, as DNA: TGTGCCAGCAGCTTAGATTGGACTAGCAAAGAGACCCAGTACTTC.